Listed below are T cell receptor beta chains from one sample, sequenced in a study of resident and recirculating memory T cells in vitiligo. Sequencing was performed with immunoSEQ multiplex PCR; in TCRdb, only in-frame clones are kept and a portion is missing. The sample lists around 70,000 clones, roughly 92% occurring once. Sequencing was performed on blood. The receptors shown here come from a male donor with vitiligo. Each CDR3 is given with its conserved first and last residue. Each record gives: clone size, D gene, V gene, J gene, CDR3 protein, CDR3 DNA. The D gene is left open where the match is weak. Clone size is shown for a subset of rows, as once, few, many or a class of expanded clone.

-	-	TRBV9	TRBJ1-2	CASSGYSGQIYGYTF	TGTGCCAGCAGCGGCTATTCTGGACAGATCTATGGCTACACCTTC
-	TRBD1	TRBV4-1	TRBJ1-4	CASSLTGGSGEKLFF	TGCGCCAGCAGCCTCACAGGGGGCTCGGGTGAAAAACTGTTTTTT
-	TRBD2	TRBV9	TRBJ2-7	CASSGGGGIRDYEQYF	TGTGCCAGCAGCGGGGGGGGTGGAATAAGGGACTACGAGCAGTACTTC
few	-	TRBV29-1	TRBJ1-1	CSVVSDISGIGGAFF	TGCAGCGTTGTGTCAGATATCTCAGGGATCGGGGGAGCTTTCTTT
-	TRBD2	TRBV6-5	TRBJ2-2	CASSRLAGNTGELFF	TGTGCCAGCAGCAGACTAGCGGGGAACACCGGGGAGCTGTTTTTT
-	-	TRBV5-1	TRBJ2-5	CASSLKGRRETQYF	TGCGCCAGCAGCTTGAAGGGGCGACGAGAGACCCAGTACTTC
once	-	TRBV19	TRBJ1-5	CASSIRSGSNQPQHF	TGTGCCAGTAGTATTCGATCAGGGAGCAATCAGCCCCAGCATTTT
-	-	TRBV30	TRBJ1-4	CASEREEDEKLFF	TGTGCCTCTGAACGGGAGGAGGATGAAAAACTGTTTTTT
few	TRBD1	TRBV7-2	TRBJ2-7	CASSLASDRTYEQYF	TGTGCCAGCAGCTTAGCCTCGGACAGGACCTACGAGCAGTACTTC
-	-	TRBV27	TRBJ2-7	CASSYRWGVYEQYF	TGTGCCAGCAGTTACCGGTGGGGGGTCTACGAGCAGTACTTC
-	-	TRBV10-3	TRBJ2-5	CAISEGEGQRETQYF	TGTGCCATCAGTGAAGGGGAGGGACAACGAGAGACCCAGTACTTC
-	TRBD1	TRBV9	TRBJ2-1	CASSGTGTGGSQFF	TGTGCCAGCAGCGGAACCGGGACAGGGGGTTCGCAGTTCTTC
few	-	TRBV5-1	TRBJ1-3	CASSLGSGASGNTIYF	TGCGCCAGCAGCTTGGGTTCAGGGGCGTCGGGAAACACCATATATTTT
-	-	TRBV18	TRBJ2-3	CASSPRSIESTDTQYF	TGTGCCAGCTCACCACGTTCCATCGAGAGCACAGATACGCAGTATTTT
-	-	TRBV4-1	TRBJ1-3	CASSQSGAGDFGNTIYF	TGCGCCAGCAGCCAGAGTGGGGCAGGAGATTTCGGAAACACCATATATTTT
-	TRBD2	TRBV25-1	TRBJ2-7	CASSESGGAYEQYF	TGTGCCAGCAGTGAATCGGGGGGGGCCTACGAGCAGTACTTC
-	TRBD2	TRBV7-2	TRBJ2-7	CASSLGMGGWPEQYF	TGTGCCAGCAGCTTAGGGATGGGGGGGTGGCCGGAGCAGTACTTC
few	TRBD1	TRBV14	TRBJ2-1	CASSHRTGSSYNEQFF	TGTGCCAGCAGCCACCGGACAGGGAGCTCCTACAATGAGCAGTTCTTC
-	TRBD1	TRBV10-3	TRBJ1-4	CAISNPTGDVEKLFF	TGTGCCATCAGCAACCCTACAGGGGACGTTGAAAAACTGTTTTTT
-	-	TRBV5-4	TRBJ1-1	CASSQGYSEAFF	TGTGCCAGCAGCCAGGGATACTCTGAAGCTTTCTTT
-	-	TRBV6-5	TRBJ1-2	CASSYGGGYTF	TGTGCCAGCAGTTACGGTGGCGGCTACACCTTC
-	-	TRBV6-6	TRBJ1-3	CASRPPDSSSGNTIYF	TGTGCCAGCAGACCTCCGGACAGCAGCTCTGGAAACACCATATATTTT
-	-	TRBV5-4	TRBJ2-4	CASSLDQGAKNIQYF	TGTGCCAGCAGCTTGGATCAGGGGGCCAAAAACATTCAGTACTTC
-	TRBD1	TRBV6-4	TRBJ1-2	CARPTGGVEGYGYTF	TGTGCCAGACCTACAGGGGGTGTTGAGGGCTATGGCTACACCTTC
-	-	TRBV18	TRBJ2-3	CASSPSTDTQYF	TGTGCCAGCTCTCCTAGCACAGATACGCAGTATTTT
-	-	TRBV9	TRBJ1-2	CASSVEVGGRYGYTF	TGTGCCAGCAGCGTAGAGGTAGGGGGAAGGTATGGCTACACCTTC
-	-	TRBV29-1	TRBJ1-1	CSVEQGRGTEAFF	TGCAGCGTTGAACAGGGGCGCGGGACTGAAGCTTTCTTT
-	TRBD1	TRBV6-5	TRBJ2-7	CASSYSAGGYEQYF	TGTGCCAGCAGTTACTCCGCAGGGGGCTACGAGCAGTACTTC
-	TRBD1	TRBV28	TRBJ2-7	CASSPTGSSYEQYF	TGTGCCAGCAGTCCGACAGGGAGCTCCTACGAGCAGTACTTC
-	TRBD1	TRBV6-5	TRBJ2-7	CASSFGQAYEQYF	TGTGCCAGCAGCTTCGGACAGGCCTACGAGCAGTACTTC
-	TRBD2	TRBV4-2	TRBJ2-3	CASSQAGGPSDTQYF	TGTGCCAGCAGCCAAGCGGGGGGGCCCTCAGATACGCAGTATTTT
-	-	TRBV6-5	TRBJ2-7	CASSYLGQAYEQYF	TGTGCCAGCAGTTATTTAGGACAAGCCTACGAGCAGTACTTC
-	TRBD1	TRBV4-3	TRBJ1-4	CASSQSGQLEEKLFF	TGCGCCAGCAGCCAGTCGGGACAGCTTGAGGAAAAACTGTTTTTT
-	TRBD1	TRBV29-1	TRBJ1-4	CSVGQGYATNEKLFF	TGCAGCGTGGGACAGGGGTATGCAACTAATGAAAAACTGTTTTTT
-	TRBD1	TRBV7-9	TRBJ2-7	CASSETTGGNIYEQYF	TGTGCCAGCAGCGAAACGACAGGGGGCAATATCTACGAGCAGTACTTC
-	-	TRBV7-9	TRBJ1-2	CASSLPQTNYGYTF	TGTGCCAGCAGCTTACCCCAGACTAACTATGGCTACACCTTC
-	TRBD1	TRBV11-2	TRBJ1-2	CASSPDRGGYTF	TGTGCCAGCAGCCCGGACAGGGGTGGCTACACCTTC
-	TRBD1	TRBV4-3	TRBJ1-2	CASRISGTGPYGYTF	TGCGCCAGCCGGATCTCCGGGACAGGGCCCTATGGCTACACCTTC
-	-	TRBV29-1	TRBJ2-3	CSVRPGTFTDTQYF	TGCAGCGTCCGACCCGGGACTTTCACAGATACGCAGTATTTT
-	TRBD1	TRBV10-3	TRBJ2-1	CAIRPAQGQSNEQFF	TGTGCCATCAGGCCCGCCCAGGGACAGAGCAATGAGCAGTTCTTC
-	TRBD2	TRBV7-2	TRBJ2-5	CASSVGLAGQTQYF	TGTGCCAGCAGCGTCGGACTAGCGGGGCAGACCCAGTACTTC
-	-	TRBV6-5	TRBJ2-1	CASSYRGNEQFF	TGTGCCAGCAGTTACAGGGGAAATGAGCAGTTCTTC
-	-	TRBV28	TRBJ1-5	CASSPETGTQPQHF	TGTGCCAGCAGTCCAGAAACAGGTACGCAGCCCCAGCATTTT
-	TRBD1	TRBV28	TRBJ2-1	CASSLFDRGNEQFF	TGTGCCAGCAGTTTATTTGACAGGGGTAATGAGCAGTTCTTC
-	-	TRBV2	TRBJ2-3	CASSDGGTDTQYF	TGTGCCAGCAGTGATGGGGGGACAGATACGCAGTATTTT
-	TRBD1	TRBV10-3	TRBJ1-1	CAITGTGMNTEAFF	TGTGCCATCACCGGGACAGGGATGAACACTGAAGCTTTCTTT